This TCR beta chain comes out of a study of tumor-infiltrating lymphocytes in primary liver carcinoma. Whole-study context: The study included patients who were men and women aged 30 to 69 years.

A note on this clonotype: Its matching antigen is unknown. The junction departs from germline at one end; a sequencing error may be responsible.

Study-level results: Just around 7.5-25% of top clones spanned all five tumor regions. Overlap in tumor-adjacent and tumor-blood pairs fell below that of tumor region pairs. The study found a significantly higher top-250-clone fraction in tumors than in blood (p = 0.039).

TCR beta cDNA was reverse-transcribed from roughly 520 ng of total RNA. The reaction used a constant-region primer and ProtoScript II reverse transcriptase. TCR beta libraries came from three nested multiplex PCR rounds using slightly modified ARM-PCR. MiXCR, run by TCRdb on the multiplex PCR reads, gives a single entry per CDR3 protein. The sample includes more than 100,000 distinct CDR3 sequences, 55% to 65% of them seen just once. Each 20-30 mg portion of unsorted bulk tissue served as the source for co-extraction of RNA and DNA. The source material was liver tumor tissue from sampling region 1. The subset is: tumor region T1, superior pole. The receptor's source is a woman aged 60-75 years with primary liver carcinoma and hepatitis B virus infection.

The chain's CDR3 is CANSLARYRQYF. CDR3 nucleotide sequence: TGTGCCAACAGCTTGGCCCGGTACAGGCAGTACTTC. The genes are TRBV11-2 and TRBJ2-7; D remains ambiguous. Germline V gene sequence: CDR1 SGHAT, CDR2 FQNNGV. The CDR3 has 12 amino acids. Supplemented by reference TRBV11-2 and TRBJ2-7, the full variable domain reads EAGVAQSPRYKIIEKRQSVAFWCNPISGHATLYWYQQILGQGPKLLIQFQNNGVVDDSQLPKDRFSAERLKGVDSTLKIQPAKLEDSAVYLCANSLARYRQYFGPGTRLTVT.